The 15 T cell receptor beta chains presented below share a single source sample, sequenced in a study of cytomegalovirus exposure and HLA in healthy donors. PCR involved 60 Vbeta and 13 Jbeta primers. Repertoires were generated with immunoSEQ multiplex PCR, while TCRdb's copy carries only in-frame clones and drops some. This repertoire includes about 52,000 clones. Source material: PBMCs. These receptor sequences come from a woman in her sixties in good health and CMV-seropositive.

The chain employs TRBV5-1 and TRBJ2-7; 7 bases are shared with TRBD2. Per the germline V gene, CDR1 is SGHRS and CDR2 is YFSETQ. CDR3 length: 13 residues. V lost 4 bases and J lost 6; bases outside the gene matches: 7. The CDR3 nucleotides are TGCGCCAGCAGCACCGGTCCGGGAGGCGAGCAGTACTTC. It specifies CASSTGPGGEQYF.

The chain carries TRBV19 and TRBJ2-2; TRBD2 agrees at 10 bases. CDR1 is LNHDA, CDR2 SQIVND, per germline (reference sequence). There are 16 residues in the CDR3. With V trimmed by 7 bases and J by 0 bases, 5 bases remained unmatched. The CDR3 here is CASTNTSGANTGELFF. The CDR3 DNA reads as TGTGCCAGTACTAATACTAGCGGGGCGAACACCGGGGAGCTGTTTTTT. The variable domain in full, with the rest retrieved from reference TRBV19 and TRBJ2-2, is DGGITQSPKYLFRKEGQNVTLSCEQNLNHDAMYWYRQDPGQGLRLIYYSQIVNDFQKGDIAEGYSVSREKKESFPLTVTSAQKNPTAFYLCASTNTSGANTGELFFGEGSRLTVL.

The V call is TRBV6-5, the J call TRBJ2-2; the D is unclear. From germline, CDR1 is MNHEY and CDR2 SVGAGI. The CDR3 sequence is 14 residues long. V lost 2 bases to trimming and J lost 7 bases, with 11 bases between them. Here the CDR3 reads CASSYPSENGELFF. The CDR3 DNA sequence: TGTGCCAGCAGTTACCCCTCCGAGAACGGGGAGCTGTTTTTT.

This rearrangement joins TRBV4-3 to TRBJ2-5; 10 nucleotides line up with TRBD2. The CDR3 length is 14 residues. Germline V gene lookup returns CDR1 LGHNA and CDR2 YSLEER. The V segment lost 3 bases and the J segment 3 bases; nucleotides outside the gene matches: 1. Here the CDR3 reads CASSHGLAEETQYF. The CDR3, as DNA: TGCGCCAGCAGCCACGGACTAGCGGAAGAGACCCAGTACTTC.

The chain is built from TRBV19 and TRBJ2-2; no reliable D call. Trimming took off 5 bases at V and 3 bases at J, with 13 bases between the two ends. The V gene's germline CDR1 is LNHDA and CDR2 SQIVND (reference sequence). The CDR3 contains 15 residues. CDR3 residues: CASSPRRGDTGELFF. The CDR3 DNA reads as TGTGCCAGTAGTCCCAGACGCGGCGACACCGGGGAGCTGTTTTTT.

This CDR3 reads CASSLEGKWGRAQETQYF. CDR3 sequence (DNA): TGCGCCAGCAGCCTGGAGGGGAAATGGGGCCGGGCTCAAGAGACCCAGTACTTC. The rearrangement uses TRBV5-1 and TRBJ2-5; D may be TRBD2 (6 bases). Between the trimmed V and J ends, which lost 4 bases and 2 bases, there was a span of 24 bases. Germline V lookup: CDR1 SGHRS, CDR2 YFSETQ. The CDR3 is made up of 18 amino acids. Full variable domain (remainder filled in from reference TRBV5-1 and TRBJ2-5): KAGVTQTPRYLIKTRGQQVTLSCSPISGHRSVSWYQQTPGQGLQFLFEYFSETQRNKGNFPGRFSGRQFSNSRSEMNVSTLELGDSALYLCASSLEGKWGRAQETQYFGPGTRLLVL.

V gene TRBV29-1 combines with J gene TRBJ2-2, with TRBD1 matching over 8 bases. From germline, CDR1 is SQVTM and CDR2 ANQGSEA. There are 15 residues in the CDR3. V trimming: 4 bases; J trimming: 5 bases; junction bases outside the gene matches: 9. The CDR3 here is CSVAVQGARTGELFF. Here the CDR3 DNA reads TGCAGCGTTGCGGTCCAGGGGGCGAGGACCGGGGAGCTGTTTTTT.

The chain is built from TRBV4-1 and TRBJ1-2; 10 bases fit TRBD1. The trim removed 4 bases at V and 8 bases at J, leaving 25 bases unmatched. The germline V gene encodes CDR1 MGHRA and CDR2 YSYEKL. The CDR3 covers 20 residues. CDR3 region: CASSPDPGDRGKGGIKGYTF. The CDR3 DNA reads as TGCGCCAGCAGCCCGGACCCCGGGGACAGGGGAAAGGGAGGTATCAAAGGCTACACCTTC.

The V and J genes are TRBV9 and TRBJ1-2; D ambiguous. CDR1 and CDR2 (germline): SGDLS, YYNGEE. The CDR3 consists of 12 residues. Trimming cost V 3 bases and J 5 bases, with 8 bases left between them. This CDR3 is CASSGRKYGYTF. The CDR3 DNA reads as TGTGCCAGCAGCGGCAGGAAGTATGGCTACACCTTC.

The chain joins TRBV6-1 to TRBJ2-1, with 7 bases that match TRBD2. V trimming: 6 bases; J trimming: 8 bases; junction bases outside the gene matches: 13. Germline CDR1 MNHNS, CDR2 SASEGT. This CDR3 contains 15 residues. CDR3 nucleotides: TGTGCCAGCAGACCACGCTGGGGAGGGTTGGATGAGCAGTTCTTC. As protein: CASRPRWGGLDEQFF.

This chain connects TRBV18 to TRBJ1-2, with TRBD1 identical over 9 bases. CDR3 length equals 16 residues. Losses at the gene ends were 2 bases for V and 2 bases for J; bases not matched to a gene: 6. The germline CDR1 and CDR2 sequences are KGHSH and LQKENI. The CDR3 DNA reads TGTGCCAGCTCACCATTGCGGACAGGGGACAACTATGGCTACACCTTC. This sequence encodes CASSPLRTGDNYGYTF.

The V and J genes are TRBV29-1 and TRBJ1-1, with D tentatively TRBD1 (6 bases). Germline V gene lookup returns CDR1 SQVTM and CDR2 ANQGSEA. CDR3 length: 11 residues. With 8 bases removed from V and 8 bases from J, the gap between germline ends came to 15 bases. CDR3 nucleotides: TGCAGCTCGATTCATCAGGGGGAAGCTTTCTTT. Translated: CSSIHQGEAFF.

V and J are TRBV13 and TRBJ1-1; perhaps TRBD1 as D (5 bases). Per germline, CDR1 PRHDT and CDR2 FYEKMQ (reference sequence). CDR3 size: 14 residues. V lost 1 base to trimming and J lost 2 bases, with 8 bases between them. This chain's CDR3 is CASSLARANTEAFF. DNA for the CDR3: TGTGCCAGCAGCTTAGCCAGGGCAAACACTGAAGCTTTCTTT.

V usage is TRBV6-6 and J usage is TRBJ1-2, with 10 nucleotides matching TRBD1. The length of the CDR3 is 16 residues. Germline lookup yields CDR1 MNHNY and CDR2 SVGAGI (reference sequence). Trimming took 2 bases from V and 8 from J; bases not matched to a gene: 11. The CDR3 is CASSYPGQGRIGGYTF. The CDR3 DNA reads as TGTGCCAGCAGTTACCCGGGACAGGGGCGGATAGGAGGCTACACCTTC.

This chain connects TRBV6-5 to TRBJ2-5; D possibly corresponds to TRBD2 (5 bases). This CDR3 has 14 amino acids. Germline CDR1 is MNHEY and CDR2 is SVGAGI. The V end lost 3 bases, the J end lost 1 base, and 9 bases lay between the germline ends. The CDR3 DNA reads as TGTGCCAGCAGTTATATTGAGGGCCAAGAGACCCAGTACTTC. Protein product: CASSYIEGQETQYF.